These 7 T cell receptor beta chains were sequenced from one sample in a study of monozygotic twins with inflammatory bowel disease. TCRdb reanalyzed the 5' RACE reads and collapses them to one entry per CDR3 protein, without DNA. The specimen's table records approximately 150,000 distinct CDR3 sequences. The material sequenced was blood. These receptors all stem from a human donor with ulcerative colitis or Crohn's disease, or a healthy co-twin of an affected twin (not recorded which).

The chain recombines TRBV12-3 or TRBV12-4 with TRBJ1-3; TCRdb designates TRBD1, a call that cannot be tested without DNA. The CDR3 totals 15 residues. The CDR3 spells CASGHDRDIGNTIYF.

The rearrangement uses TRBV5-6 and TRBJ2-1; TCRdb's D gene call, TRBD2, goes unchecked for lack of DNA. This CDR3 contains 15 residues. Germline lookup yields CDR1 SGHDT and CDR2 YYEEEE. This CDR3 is CASSKDFGSYNEQFF.

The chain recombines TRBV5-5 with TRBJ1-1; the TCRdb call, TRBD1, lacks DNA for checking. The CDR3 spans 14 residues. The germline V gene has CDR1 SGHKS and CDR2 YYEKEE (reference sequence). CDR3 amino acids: CASSLIRGDTEAFF.

This chain's CDR3 is CASSPAGTGRINEQFF. The chain employs TRBV5-1 and TRBJ2-1; TCRdb lists TRBD1, though no DNA is available to test this call. Germline loops: CDR1 SGHRS, CDR2 YFSETQ. There are 16 residues in the CDR3.

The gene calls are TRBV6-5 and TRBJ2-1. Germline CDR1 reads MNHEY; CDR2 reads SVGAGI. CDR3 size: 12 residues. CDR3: CASSYRWDEQFF.

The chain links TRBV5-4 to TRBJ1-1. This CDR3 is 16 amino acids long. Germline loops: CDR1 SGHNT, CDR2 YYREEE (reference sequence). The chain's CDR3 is CASSLVLGVGGTEAFF.

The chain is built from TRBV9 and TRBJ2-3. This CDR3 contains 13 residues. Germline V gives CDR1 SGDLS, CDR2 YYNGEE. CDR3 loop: CASSVVGTDTQYF.